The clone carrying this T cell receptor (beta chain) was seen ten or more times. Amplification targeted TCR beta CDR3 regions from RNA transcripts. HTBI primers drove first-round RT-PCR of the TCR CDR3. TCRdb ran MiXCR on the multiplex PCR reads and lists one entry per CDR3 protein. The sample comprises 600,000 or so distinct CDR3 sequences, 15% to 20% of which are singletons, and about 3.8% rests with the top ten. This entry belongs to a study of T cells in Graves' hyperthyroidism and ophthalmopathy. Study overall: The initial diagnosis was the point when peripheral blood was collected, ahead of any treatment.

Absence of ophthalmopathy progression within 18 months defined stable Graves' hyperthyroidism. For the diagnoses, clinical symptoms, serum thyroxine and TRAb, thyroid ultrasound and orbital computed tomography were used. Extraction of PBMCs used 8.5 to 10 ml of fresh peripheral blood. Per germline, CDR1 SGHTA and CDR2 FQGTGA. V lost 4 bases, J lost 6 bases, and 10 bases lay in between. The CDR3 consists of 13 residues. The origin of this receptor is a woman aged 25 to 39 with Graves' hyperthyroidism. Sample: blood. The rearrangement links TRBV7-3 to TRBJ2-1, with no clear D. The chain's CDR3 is CASSSPGPNEQFF. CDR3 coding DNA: TGTGCCAGCAGCTCCCCAGGACCCAATGAGCAGTTCTTC.